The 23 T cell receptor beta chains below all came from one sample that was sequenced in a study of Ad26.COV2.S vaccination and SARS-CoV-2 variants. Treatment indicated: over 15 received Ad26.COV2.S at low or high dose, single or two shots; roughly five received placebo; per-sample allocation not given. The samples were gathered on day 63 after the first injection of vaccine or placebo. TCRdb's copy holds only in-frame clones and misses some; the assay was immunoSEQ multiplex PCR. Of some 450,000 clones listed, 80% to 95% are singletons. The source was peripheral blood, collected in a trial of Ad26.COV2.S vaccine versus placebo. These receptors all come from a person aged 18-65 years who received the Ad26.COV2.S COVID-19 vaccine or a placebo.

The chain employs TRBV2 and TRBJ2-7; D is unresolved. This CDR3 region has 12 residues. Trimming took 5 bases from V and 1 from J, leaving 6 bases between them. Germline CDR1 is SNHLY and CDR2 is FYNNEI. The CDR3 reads CASSPTSYEQYF. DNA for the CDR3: TGTGCCAGCAGTCCGACATCCTACGAGCAGTACTTC.

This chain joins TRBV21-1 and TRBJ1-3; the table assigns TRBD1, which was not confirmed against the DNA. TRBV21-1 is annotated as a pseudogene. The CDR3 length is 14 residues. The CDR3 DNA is TGTGCCAGCAGCAAAGCGATTGACAGAAACACCATATATTTT. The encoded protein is CASSKAIDRNTIYF.

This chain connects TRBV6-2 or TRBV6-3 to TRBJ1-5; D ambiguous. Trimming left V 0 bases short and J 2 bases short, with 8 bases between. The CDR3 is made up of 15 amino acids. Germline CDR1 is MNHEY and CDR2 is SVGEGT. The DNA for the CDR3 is TGTGCCAGCAGTTACTCCGCCGGTGGCAATCAGCCCCAGCATTTT. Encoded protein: CASSYSAGGNQPQHF.

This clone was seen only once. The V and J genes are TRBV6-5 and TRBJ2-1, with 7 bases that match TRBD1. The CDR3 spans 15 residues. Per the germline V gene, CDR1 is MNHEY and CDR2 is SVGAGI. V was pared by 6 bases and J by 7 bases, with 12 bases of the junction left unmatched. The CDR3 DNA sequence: TGTGCCAGCAGCCTCGGACAGGTAGTCAGGAATGAGCAGTTCTTC. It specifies CASSLGQVVRNEQFF.

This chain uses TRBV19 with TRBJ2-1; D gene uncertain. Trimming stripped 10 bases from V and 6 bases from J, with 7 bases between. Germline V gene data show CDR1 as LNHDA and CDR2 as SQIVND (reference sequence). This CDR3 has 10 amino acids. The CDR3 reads CATKGNEQFF. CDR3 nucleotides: TGTGCCACGAAGGGCAATGAGCAGTTCTTC.

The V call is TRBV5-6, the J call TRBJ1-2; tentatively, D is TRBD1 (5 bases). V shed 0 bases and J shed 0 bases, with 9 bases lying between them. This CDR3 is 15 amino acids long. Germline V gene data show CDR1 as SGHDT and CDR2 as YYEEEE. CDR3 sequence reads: CASSLAGRPNYGYTF. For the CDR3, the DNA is TGTGCCAGCAGCTTGGCAGGGCGCCCTAACTATGGCTACACCTTC.

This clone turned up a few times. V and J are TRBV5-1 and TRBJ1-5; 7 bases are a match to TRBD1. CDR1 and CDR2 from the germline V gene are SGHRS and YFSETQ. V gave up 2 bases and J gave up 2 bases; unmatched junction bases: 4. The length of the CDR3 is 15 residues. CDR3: CASSLGTVGNQPQHF. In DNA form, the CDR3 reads TGCGCCAGCAGCTTAGGGACAGTTGGCAATCAGCCCCAGCATTTT.

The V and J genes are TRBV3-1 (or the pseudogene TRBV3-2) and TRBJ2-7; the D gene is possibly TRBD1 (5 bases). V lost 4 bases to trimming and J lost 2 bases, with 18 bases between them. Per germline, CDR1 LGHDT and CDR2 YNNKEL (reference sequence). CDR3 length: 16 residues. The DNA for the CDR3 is TGTGCCAGCAGCCTACGCCTCGCCAGGGAAGCCTACGAGCAGTACTTC. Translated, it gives CASSLRLAREAYEQYF.

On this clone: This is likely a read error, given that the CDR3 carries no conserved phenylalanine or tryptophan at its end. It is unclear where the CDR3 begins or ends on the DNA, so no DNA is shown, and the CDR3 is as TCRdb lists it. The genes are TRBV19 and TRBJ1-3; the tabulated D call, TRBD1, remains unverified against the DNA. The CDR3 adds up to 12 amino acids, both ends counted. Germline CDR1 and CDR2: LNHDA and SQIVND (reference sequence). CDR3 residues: CASSTFTGGEGL.

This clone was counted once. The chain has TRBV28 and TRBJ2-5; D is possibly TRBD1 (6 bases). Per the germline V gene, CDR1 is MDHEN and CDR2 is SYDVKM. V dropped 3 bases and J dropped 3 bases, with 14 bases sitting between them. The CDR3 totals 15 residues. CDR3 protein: CASSFVGAGEETQYF. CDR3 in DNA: TGTGCCAGCAGTTTTGTTGGGGCAGGGGAAGAGACCCAGTACTTC. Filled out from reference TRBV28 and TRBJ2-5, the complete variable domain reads DVKVTQSSRYLVKRTGEKVFLECVQDMDHENMFWYRQDPGLGLRLIYFSYDVKMKEKGDIPEGYSVSREKKERFSLILESASTNQTSMYLCASSFVGAGEETQYFGPGTRLLVL.

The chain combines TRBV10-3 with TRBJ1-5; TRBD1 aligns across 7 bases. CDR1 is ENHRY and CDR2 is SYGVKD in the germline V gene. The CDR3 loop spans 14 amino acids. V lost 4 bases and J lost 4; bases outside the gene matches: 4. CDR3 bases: TGTGCCATCAGTGGGCAGGGGGGGAATCAGCCCCAGCATTTT. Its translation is CAISGQGGNQPQHF.

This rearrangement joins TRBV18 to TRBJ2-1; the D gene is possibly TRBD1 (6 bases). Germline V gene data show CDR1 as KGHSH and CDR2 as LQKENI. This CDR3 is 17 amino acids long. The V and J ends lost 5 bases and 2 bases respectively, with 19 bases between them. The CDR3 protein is CASSDRLQGTTYNEQFF. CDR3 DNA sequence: TGTGCCAGCTCAGACAGGCTTCAGGGTACAACCTACAATGAGCAGTTCTTC.

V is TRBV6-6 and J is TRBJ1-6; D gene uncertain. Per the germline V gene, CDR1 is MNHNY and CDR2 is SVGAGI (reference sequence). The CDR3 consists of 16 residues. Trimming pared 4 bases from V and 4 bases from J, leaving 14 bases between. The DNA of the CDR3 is TGTGCCAGCAGTTTCCCTCGGGAGCTATATAATTCACCCCTCCACTTT. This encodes CASSFPRELYNSPLHF.

Written as DNA, the CDR3 is TGTGCCAGCTCGTTACAGGGCTACGAGCAGTACTTC. Its protein is CASSLQGYEQYF. The chain has TRBV18 and TRBJ2-7, with a weak D call TRBD1 (6 bases). The germline V gene has CDR1 KGHSH and CDR2 LQKENI. CDR3 length: 12 residues. V was pared by 6 bases and J by 3 bases, with 9 bases between.

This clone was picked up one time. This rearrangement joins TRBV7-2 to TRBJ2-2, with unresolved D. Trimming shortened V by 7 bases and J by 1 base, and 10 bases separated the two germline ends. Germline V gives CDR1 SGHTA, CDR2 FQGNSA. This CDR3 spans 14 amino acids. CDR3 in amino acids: CASKKQRNTGELFF. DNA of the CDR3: TGTGCCAGCAAAAAACAGAGGAACACCGGGGAGCTGTTTTTT.

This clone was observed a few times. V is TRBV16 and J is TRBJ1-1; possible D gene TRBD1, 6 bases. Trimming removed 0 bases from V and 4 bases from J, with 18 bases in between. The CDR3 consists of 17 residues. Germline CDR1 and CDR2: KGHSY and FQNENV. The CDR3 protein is CASSQSLRARGSTEAFF. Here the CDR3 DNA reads TGTGCCAGCAGCCAATCGCTGCGGGCGAGGGGGTCCACTGAAGCTTTCTTT.

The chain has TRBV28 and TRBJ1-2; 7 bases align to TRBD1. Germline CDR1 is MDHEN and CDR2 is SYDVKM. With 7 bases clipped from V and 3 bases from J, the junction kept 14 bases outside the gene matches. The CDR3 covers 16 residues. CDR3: CASTSSGQPKHYGYTF. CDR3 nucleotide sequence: TGTGCCAGCACATCCTCGGGACAGCCCAAGCACTATGGCTACACCTTC.

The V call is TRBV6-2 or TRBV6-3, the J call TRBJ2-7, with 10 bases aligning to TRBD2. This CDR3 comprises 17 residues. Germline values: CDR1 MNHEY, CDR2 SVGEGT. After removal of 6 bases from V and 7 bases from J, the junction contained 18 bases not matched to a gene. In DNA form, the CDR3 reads TGTGCCAGCAGCCACCTGGGTCAGCTAGCGGGAGTATGGGAGCAGTACTTC. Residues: CASSHLGQLAGVWEQYF.

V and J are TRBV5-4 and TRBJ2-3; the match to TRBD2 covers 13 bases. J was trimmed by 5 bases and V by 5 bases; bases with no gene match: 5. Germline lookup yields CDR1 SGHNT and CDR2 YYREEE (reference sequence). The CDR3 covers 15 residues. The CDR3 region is CASRLTSGRIDTQYF. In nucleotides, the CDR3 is TGTGCCAGCAGATTGACTAGCGGGAGGATAGATACGCAGTATTTT.

The CDR3 loop reads CASRDPLSGNTIYF. CDR3 in DNA: TGTGCCAGCCGGGACCCCCTCTCTGGAAACACCATATATTTT. V is TRBV5-5 and J is TRBJ1-3, with D possibly matching TRBD1 (5 bases). CDR3 length: 14 residues. CDR1 and CDR2 from the germline V gene are SGHKS and YYEKEE (reference sequence). V was clipped by 7 bases and J by 0 bases, with 11 bases between them. The full variable domain, rest sourced from reference TRBV5-5 and TRBJ1-3, is DAGVTQSPTHLIKTRGQQVTLRCSPISGHKSVSWYQQVLGQGPQFIFQYYEKEERGRGNFPDRFSARQFPNYSSELNVNALLLGDSALYLCASRDPLSGNTIYFGEGSWLTVV.

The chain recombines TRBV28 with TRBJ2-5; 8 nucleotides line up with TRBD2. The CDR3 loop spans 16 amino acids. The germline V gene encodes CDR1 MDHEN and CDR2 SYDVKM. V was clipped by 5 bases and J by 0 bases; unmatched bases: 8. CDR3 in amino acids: CASSGFTSGNQETQYF. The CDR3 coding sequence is TGTGCCAGCAGTGGATTCACTAGCGGTAACCAAGAGACCCAGTACTTC.

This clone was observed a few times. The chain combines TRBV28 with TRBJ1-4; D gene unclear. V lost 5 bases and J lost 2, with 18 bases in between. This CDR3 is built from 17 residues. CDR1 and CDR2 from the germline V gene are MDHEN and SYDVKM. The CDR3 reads CASSSSQISRTNEKLFF. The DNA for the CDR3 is TGTGCCAGCAGTAGCTCCCAAATCAGCCGGACTAATGAAAAACTGTTTTTT.

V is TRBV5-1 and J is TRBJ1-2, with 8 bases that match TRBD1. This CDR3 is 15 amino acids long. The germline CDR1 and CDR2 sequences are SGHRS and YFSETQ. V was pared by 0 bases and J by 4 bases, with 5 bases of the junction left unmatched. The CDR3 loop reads CASSLAPGGSYGYTF. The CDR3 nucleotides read TGCGCCAGCAGCTTGGCCCCAGGGGGCAGCTATGGCTACACCTTC.